This T cell receptor beta chain was sequenced in a study of T cells in Graves' hyperthyroidism and ophthalmopathy. Amplification of TCR beta CDR3 regions used RNA as the template. When the TCR CDR3 underwent first-round RT-PCR, the HTBI primer set was used. From the multiplex PCR reads, TCRdb called clonotypes with MiXCR, one entry per CDR3 protein. The sample consists of 450,000 to 700,000 distinct CDR3 sequences, 46% of them appearing once. Deletions cut 8 bases from V and 0 bases from J, with 16 bases between. The CDR3 is 14 residues long. Germline loops: CDR1 SQVTM, CDR2 ANQGSEA. Sequencing was done on a sample of peripheral blood or thyroid tissue (not recorded which). The J gene is TRBJ2-5, the V gene TRBV29-1; D may be TRBD1 or TRBD2 (6 bases each). This TCR derives from an adult woman with Graves' disease, either hyperthyroidism or ophthalmopathy (not recorded which). The CDR3 DNA follows: TGCAGCATTGTGCGGGACAAGTACCAAGAGACCCAGTACTTC. Translating it yields CSIVRDKYQETQYF.